This T cell receptor (beta chain) was identified during a study of long-term antiretroviral therapy in people with HIV. Only United States sites treated participants with HIV. Survey-level immunoSEQ v3.0 assays were run. Clones were read by immunoSEQ multiplex PCR, and TCRdb kept only the in-frame ones, dropping some. The sample consists of around 20,000 clones, 81% of them appearing once. Findings and limits, study-wide: Blood dating 2004 to 2017 may reflect older ART regimens. Although diversity increased after ART, it remained lower than in transplant donor controls.

J lost 7 bases, V lost 6 bases, and 4 bases had no gene match. This CDR3 has 14 amino acids. Germline CDR1 MNHEY, CDR2 SVGAGI. Regarding this clone: The antigen is undetermined.

The chain employs TRBV6-5 and TRBJ2-6; 9 bases are a match to TRBD1. The sequencing used unsorted PBMCs, collected 0.1 years before starting antiretroviral therapy. The receptor comes from a man aged 40-55 years with HIV. The CDR3 here is CASRTGGSANVLTF. The CDR3 DNA reads as TGTGCCAGCAGAACAGGGGGCAGTGCCAACGTCCTGACTTTC.